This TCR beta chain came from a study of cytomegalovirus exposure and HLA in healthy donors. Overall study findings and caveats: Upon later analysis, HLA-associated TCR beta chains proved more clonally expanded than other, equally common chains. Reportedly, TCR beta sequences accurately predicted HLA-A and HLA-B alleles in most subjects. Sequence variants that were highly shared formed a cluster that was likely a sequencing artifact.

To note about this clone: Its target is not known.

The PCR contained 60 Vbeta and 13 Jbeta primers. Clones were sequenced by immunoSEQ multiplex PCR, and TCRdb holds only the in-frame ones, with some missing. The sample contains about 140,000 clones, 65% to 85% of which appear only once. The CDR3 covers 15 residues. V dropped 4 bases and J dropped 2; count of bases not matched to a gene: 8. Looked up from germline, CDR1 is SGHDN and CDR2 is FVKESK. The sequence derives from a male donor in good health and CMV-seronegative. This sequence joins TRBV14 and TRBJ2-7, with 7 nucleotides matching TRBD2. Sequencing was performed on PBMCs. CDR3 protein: CASSPLTSGTYEQYF. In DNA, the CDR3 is TGTGCCAGCAGCCCCCTAACCAGCGGGACCTACGAGCAGTACTTC.